Below, one TCR beta chain is given with its context. V shed 1 base and J shed 1 base, with 11 bases lying between them. The CDR3 is 16 amino acids. The V gene's germline CDR1 is SGHNT and CDR2 YENEEA. The data belong to a study of blood T cell repertoires in COVID-19. On the study more broadly: Acute and convalescent COVID-19 specimens originated in the United States, Italy and Spain. T cells, B-cell-depleted T cells, or PBMCs supplied cDNA or gDNA.

Original methodology: From reference gene primer amplification, estimates of nucleated cell counts were derived. This table comes from immunoSEQ multiplex PCR, and its TCRdb copy is limited to in-frame clones, with some not included. The V and J calls and clone size come from that table; D and trimming were worked out from the DNA. The sample yields approximately 50,000 clones, 80% to 95% seen once. Sequences were obtained from peripheral blood. The clonotype comes from a man aged 50-60 years with active COVID-19. The chain joins TRBV11-3 to TRBJ2-1, with D tentatively TRBD1 (5 bases). The CDR3 nucleotides read TGTGCCAGCAGCTTAGGGGGCAGTAGATCCTACAATGAGCAGTTCTTC. Translating it yields CASSLGGSRSYNEQFF.